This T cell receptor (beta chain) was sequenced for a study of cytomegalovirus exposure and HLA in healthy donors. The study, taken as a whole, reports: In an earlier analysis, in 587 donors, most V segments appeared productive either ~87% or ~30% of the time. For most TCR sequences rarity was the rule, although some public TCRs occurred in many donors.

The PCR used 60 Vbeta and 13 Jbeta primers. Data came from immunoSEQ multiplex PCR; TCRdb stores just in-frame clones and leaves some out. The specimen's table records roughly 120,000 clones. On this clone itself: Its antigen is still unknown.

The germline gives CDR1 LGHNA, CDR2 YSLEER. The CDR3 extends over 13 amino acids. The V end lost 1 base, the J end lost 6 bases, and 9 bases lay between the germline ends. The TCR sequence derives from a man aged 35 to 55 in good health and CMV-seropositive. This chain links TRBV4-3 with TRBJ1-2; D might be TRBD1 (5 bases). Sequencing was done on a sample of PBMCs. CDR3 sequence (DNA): TGCGCCAGCAGCCAAGGAACAGGCCATGGCTACACCTTC. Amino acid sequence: CASSQGTGHGYTF.